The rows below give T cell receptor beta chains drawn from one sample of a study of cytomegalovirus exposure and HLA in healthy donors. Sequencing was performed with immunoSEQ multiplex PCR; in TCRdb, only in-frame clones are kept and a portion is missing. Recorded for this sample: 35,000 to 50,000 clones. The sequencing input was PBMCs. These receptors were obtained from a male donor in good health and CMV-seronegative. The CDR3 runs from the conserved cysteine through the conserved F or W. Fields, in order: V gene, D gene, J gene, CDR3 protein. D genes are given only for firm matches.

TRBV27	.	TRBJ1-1	CASSSLRWGRRDEAFF
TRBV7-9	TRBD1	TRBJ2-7	CASSLGGQGTYEQYF
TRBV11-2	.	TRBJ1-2	CASSLVLEGGYTF
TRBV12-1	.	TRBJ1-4	CASSFQVHPERFGEKLFF
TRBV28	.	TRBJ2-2	CASRPPGETGELFF
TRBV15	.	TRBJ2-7	CATSRFRGTSYEQYF
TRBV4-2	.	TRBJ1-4	CASSQVINAQGPREKLFF
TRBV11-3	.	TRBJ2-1	CASSLGLSRGGEIYNEQFF
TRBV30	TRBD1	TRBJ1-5	CAWSGGQGHNQPQHF
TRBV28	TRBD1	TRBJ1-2	CASSFERDRGPLF
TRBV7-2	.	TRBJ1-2	CASSLAPGANYGYTF